The present T cell receptor beta chain was sequenced within a study of cytomegalovirus exposure and HLA in healthy donors. Vbeta (60) and Jbeta (13) primers were used in the PCR. Authors' methods: Around 10 million of the approximately 80 million unique TCR beta chains counted in a later analysis were shared. Sequencing used immunoSEQ multiplex PCR; TCRdb keeps in-frame clones, though not all of them. V and J calls and clone size are given by that table; D and trimming were obtained from the DNA. The top ten clones hold around 14% of a sample with more than 80,000 clones, 65% to 75% of them seen once. This clone was seen a handful of times. The clonotype was recovered from a woman aged 70-85 years in good health and CMV-seropositive. The material sequenced was PBMCs.

The CDR3 loop reads CASGGRYEQYF. The CDR3 region has the DNA TGTGCCAGCGGGGGCCGCTACGAGCAGTACTTC. The chain uses TRBV7-8 and TRBJ2-7, with a weak D call TRBD1 (6 bases). Looked up from germline, CDR1 is SGHVS and CDR2 is FQNEAQ. V gave up 8 bases and J gave up 3 bases, with 8 bases separating them. The CDR3 extends over 11 amino acids. The full variable domain, in which reference TRBV7-8 and TRBJ2-7 provide the parts outside the CDR3, is GAGVSQSPRYKVAKRGQDVALRCDPISGHVSLFWYQQALGQGPEFLTYFQNEAQLDKSGLPSDRFFAERPEGSVSTLKIQRTQQEDSAVYLCASGGRYEQYFGPGTRLTVT.